This entry lists 27 T cell receptor beta chains sequenced from one sample in a study of T cell responses to AZD1222 COVID-19 vaccine. Assay: immunoSEQ multiplex PCR; the TCRdb copy retains only in-frame clones and omits some. The sample lists 150,000 to 200,000 clones, around 93% seen once, with approximately 4% in the top ten. Material: peripheral blood, obtained on day 0 of AZD1222 vaccination. The receptors originated from an adult in good health.

This chain links TRBV4-1 with TRBJ2-1; 8 nucleotides align to TRBD2. The germline V gene has CDR1 MGHRA and CDR2 YSYEKL. The CDR3 contains 14 residues. Trimming cost V 1 base and J 8 bases; bases outside gene matches: 4. CDR3: CASSQVGAGDEQFF. The CDR3 DNA is TGCGCCAGCAGCCAAGTGGGAGCGGGAGATGAGCAGTTCTTC.

This clone has just one count. V gene TRBV6-5 combines with J gene TRBJ2-7, with 9 positions matching TRBD2. The CDR3 spans 15 residues. Germline V gene data show CDR1 as MNHEY and CDR2 as SVGAGI. V lost 2 bases and J lost 3; bases outside the gene matches: 5. The CDR3 is CASSYGGTSSYEQYF. The CDR3 DNA reads as TGTGCCAGCAGTTACGGGGGGACTAGCAGCTACGAGCAGTACTTC.

This chain joins TRBV5-1 and TRBJ2-1; 7 bases are a match to TRBD2. The germline gives CDR1 SGHRS, CDR2 YFSETQ. V trimming: 5 bases; J trimming: 8 bases; junction bases outside the gene matches: 16. This CDR3 has 16 amino acids. The CDR3 nucleotides are TGCGCCAGCAGTTTGAGCGGGACCCTCCCCGCACATGAGCAGTTCTTC. Translated: CASSLSGTLPAHEQFF.

Here the CDR3 DNA reads TGTGCCAGCAGCAGGACAGCTAGCTATCCCCTCTACGAGCAGTACTTC. This translates into CASSRTASYPLYEQYF. The rearrangement links TRBV5-6 to TRBJ2-7; D perhaps matches TRBD1 (6 bases). With 4 bases removed from V and 3 bases from J, the gap between germline ends came to 20 bases. Germline lookup yields CDR1 SGHDT and CDR2 YYEEEE. CDR3 length: 16 amino acids.

The rearrangement uses TRBV4-1 and TRBJ1-5, with D possibly being TRBD1 (6 bases). The ends were cut back, 8 bases at V and 1 base at J, with 9 bases in the middle. Germline CDR1 is MGHRA and CDR2 is YSYEKL. The CDR3 totals 13 residues. This CDR3 is CASARGSNQPQHF. The CDR3 nucleotides are TGCGCCAGCGCAAGGGGGAGCAATCAGCCCCAGCATTTT.

The chain uses TRBV18 and TRBJ1-5, with 7 bases aligning to TRBD1. The CDR3 spans 14 residues. Germline V lookup: CDR1 KGHSH, CDR2 LQKENI. The ends lost 5 bases at V and 4 bases at J; junction bases unmatched: 5. The CDR3 sequence is CASSWQGGNQPQHF. CDR3 bases: TGTGCCAGCTCATGGCAGGGGGGAAATCAGCCCCAGCATTTT.

This clone has only one observation. This rearrangement joins TRBV19 to TRBJ2-3; 13 bases match TRBD2. The CDR3 sequence is 16 residues long. Germline CDR1 reads LNHDA; CDR2 reads SQIVND (reference sequence). The V and J ends lost 6 bases and 6 bases, in that order; junction bases with no gene match: 9. This CDR3 is CASRAPGLAGIDTQYF. CDR3 coding DNA: TGTGCCAGTAGGGCCCCGGGACTAGCGGGAATCGATACGCAGTATTTT.

The chain carries TRBV7-3 and TRBJ2-5; TRBD2 aligns across 16 bases. This CDR3 contains 16 residues. Unmatched junction bases numbered 4, after V lost 5 bases and J lost 4 bases. Germline CDR1 is SGHTA and CDR2 is FQGTGA. In DNA, the CDR3 is TGTGCCAGCAGCAAGGGACTAGCGGGAGGGAGAGAGACCCAGTACTTC. This encodes CASSKGLAGGRETQYF. The whole variable domain, filled in from reference TRBV7-3 and TRBJ2-5, reads GAGVSQTPSNKVTEKGKYVELRCDPISGHTALYWYRQSLGQGPEFLIYFQGTGAADDSGLPNDRFFAVRPEGSVSTLKIQRTERGDSAVYLCASSKGLAGGRETQYFGPGTRLLVL.

The CDR3 reads CAWSTGLEEKLFF. The CDR3 nucleotides read TGTGCCTGGAGTACCGGGCTGGAGGAAAAACTGTTTTTT. The chain uses TRBV30 and TRBJ1-4; D is ambiguous. V was shortened by 2 bases and J by 8 bases, with 12 bases between the two germline ends. The germline gives CDR1 GTSNPN, CDR2 SVGIG (reference sequence). The CDR3 runs 13 residues.

The V and J genes are TRBV24-1 and TRBJ2-1, with 15 bases matching TRBD2. V dropped 4 bases and J dropped 9; count of bases not matched to a gene: 9. CDR3 length: 17 residues. Germline V CDR1 and CDR2: KGHDR, SFDVKD. The CDR3 DNA is TGTGCCACCAGTGACCCCGGACTAGCGGGAGGGTGGGGTGAGCAGTTCTTC. Its protein product is CATSDPGLAGGWGEQFF.

This chain links TRBV29-1 with TRBJ1-2, with a tentative D call TRBD1 (5 bases). Germline V gene lookup returns CDR1 SQVTM and CDR2 ANQGSEA. The CDR3 contains 12 residues. Trimming cost V 6 bases and J 7 bases, with 15 bases left between them. CDR3 bases: TGCAGCGTCCGACAGTCCATAGGTGGCTACACCTTC. It translates to CSVRQSIGGYTF.

This chain uses TRBV9 with TRBJ1-3, with D possibly matching TRBD1 (5 bases). V lost 0 bases, J lost 1 base, and 8 bases lay in between. This CDR3 spans 15 amino acids. The germline CDR1 and CDR2 sequences are SGDLS and YYNGEE. This CDR3 reads CASSVERGSGNTIYF. The CDR3 DNA reads TGTGCCAGCAGCGTAGAAAGGGGTTCTGGAAACACCATATATTTT.

The rearrangement joins TRBV5-6 to TRBJ2-5, with D maybe TRBD1 (6 bases). Germline CDR1 is SGHDT and CDR2 is YYEEEE. V was cut by 4 bases and J by 0 bases, with 13 bases left in between. This CDR3 spans 15 amino acids. In DNA form, the CDR3 reads TGTGCCAGCAGCGCTAATACAGGGTACCAAGAGACCCAGTACTTC. As protein: CASSANTGYQETQYF. The full variable domain, its missing parts supplied by reference TRBV5-6 and TRBJ2-5, is DAGVTQSPTHLIKTRGQQVTLRCSPKSGHDTVSWYQQALGQGPQFIFQYYEEEERQRGNFPDRFSGHQFPNYSSELNVNALLLGDSALYLCASSANTGYQETQYFGPGTRLLVL.

The chain is built from TRBV18 and TRBJ2-5, with 12 nucleotides matching TRBD1. J lost 4 bases, V lost 6 bases, and 3 bases had no gene match. The V gene's germline CDR1 is KGHSH and CDR2 LQKENI. This CDR3 is built from 14 residues. CDR3 sequence reads: CASSRDRGLETQYF. CDR3 DNA: TGTGCCAGCTCGCGGGACAGGGGGCTAGAGACCCAGTACTTC.

The chain is built from TRBV28 and TRBJ2-7; D tentatively reads TRBD1 or TRBD2 (6 bases each). V was shortened by 3 bases and J by 1 base, with 22 bases between the two germline ends. The CDR3 sequence is 18 residues long. From germline, CDR1 is MDHEN and CDR2 SYDVKM. This CDR3 is CASSFGLWGAGSSYEQYF. In DNA form, the CDR3 reads TGTGCCAGCAGTTTCGGGTTGTGGGGGGCCGGGAGTTCCTACGAGCAGTACTTC.

The rearrangement uses TRBV27 and TRBJ2-5, with 11 bases fitting TRBD2. The CDR3 length is 14 residues. After removal of 6 bases from V and 7 bases from J, the junction contained 7 bases not matched to a gene. Germline loops: CDR1 MNHEY, CDR2 SMNVEV (reference sequence). The CDR3 DNA reads TGTGCCAGCAGAATAGCGGGAGGGCCGGGGACCCAGTACTTC. Protein sequence: CASRIAGGPGTQYF.

The V and J genes are TRBV27 and TRBJ2-7; 12 bases are a match to TRBD2. J gave up 2 bases and V 2 bases, and 7 bases lay outside the gene matches. CDR3 length: 17 amino acids. CDR1 is MNHEY, CDR2 SMNVEV, per germline (reference sequence). In DNA form, the CDR3 reads TGTGCCAGCAGTTTAAAGCCGGGACTAGCGGGCCCCTACGAGCAGTACTTC. Amino acid sequence: CASSLKPGLAGPYEQYF.

The V and J genes are TRBV6-5 and TRBJ2-7; 10 bases agree with TRBD2. With 6 bases clipped from V and 2 bases from J, the junction kept 4 bases outside the gene matches. Germline CDR1 reads MNHEY; CDR2 reads SVGAGI. CDR3 length equals 14 residues. The CDR3, as DNA: TGTGCCAGCAGGGCTAGCGGGGGCACCTACGAGCAGTACTTC. It yields the protein CASRASGGTYEQYF.

This sequence joins TRBV2 and TRBJ1-2; D may be TRBD1 (5 bases). The germline CDR1 and CDR2 sequences are SNHLY and FYNNEI. This CDR3 has 13 residues. V lost 7 bases and J lost 6, with 15 bases in between. The CDR3 loop reads CASKEGIGDGYTF. The DNA of the CDR3 is TGTGCCAGCAAGGAAGGGATAGGGGATGGCTACACCTTC.

CDR3 protein: CASSHKNQGSYGYTF. The CDR3 DNA follows: TGTGCCAGCAGCCATAAAAATCAGGGGAGCTATGGCTACACCTTC. The chain has TRBV6-5 and TRBJ1-2; D perhaps matches TRBD1 (6 bases). Germline V gene lookup returns CDR1 MNHEY and CDR2 SVGAGI. The V end lost 6 bases, the J end lost 4 bases, and 18 bases lay between the germline ends. CDR3 length equals 15 residues.

The chain carries TRBV5-1 and TRBJ2-3; D not certain. The CDR3 sequence is 14 residues long. Germline V CDR1 and CDR2: SGHRS, YFSETQ. Trimming took off 0 bases at V and 0 bases at J, with 5 bases between the two ends. The CDR3 here is CASSLGPSTDTQYF. As DNA, the CDR3 is TGCGCCAGCAGCTTGGGGCCCAGCACAGATACGCAGTATTTT. The entire variable domain, with the rest obtained from reference TRBV5-1 and TRBJ2-3, is as follows: KAGVTQTPRYLIKTRGQQVTLSCSPISGHRSVSWYQQTPGQGLQFLFEYFSETQRNKGNFPGRFSGRQFSNSRSEMNVSTLELGDSALYLCASSLGPSTDTQYFGPGTRLTVL.

In its sample, this clone was seen a few times. This rearrangement joins TRBV11-3 to TRBJ2-5, with D unresolved. This CDR3 is built from 12 residues. Trimming took 1 base from V and 3 from J, leaving 3 bases between them. The germline CDR1 and CDR2 sequences are SGHNT and YENEEA. In DNA, the CDR3 is TGTGCCAGCAGCTTAGGGGAAGAGACCCAGTACTTC. As protein: CASSLGEETQYF.

The V and J genes are TRBV28 and TRBJ1-6; tentative D call: TRBD1 (6 bases). This CDR3 spans 13 amino acids. Germline CDR1 and CDR2: MDHEN and SYDVKM. The V and J ends lost 5 bases and 9 bases respectively, with 11 bases between them. The CDR3 DNA follows: TGTGCCAGCAGTCCCTTACAGGGTTCACCCCTCCACTTT. Protein sequence: CASSPLQGSPLHF.

V and J are TRBV19 and TRBJ1-1; possible D gene TRBD1, 5 bases. Germline V CDR1 and CDR2: LNHDA, SQIVND (reference sequence). This CDR3 is built from 13 residues. This chain's CDR3 is CAPSLGRGFEAFF. CDR3 sequence (DNA): TGTGCTCCTAGCCTGGGGAGGGGATTTGAAGCTTTCTTT.

This rearrangement joins TRBV18 to TRBJ1-4, with TRBD1 matching over 9 bases. The CDR3 consists of 14 residues. Germline lookup yields CDR1 KGHSH and CDR2 LQKENI. Losses at the gene ends were 6 bases for V and 8 bases for J; bases not matched to a gene: 7. CDR3 nucleotides: TGTGCCAGCTCCCAACAGGGGACAGGGGAAAAACTGTTTTTT. Residues: CASSQQGTGEKLFF.

The rearrangement uses TRBV19 and TRBJ1-5; D is unclear. V was shortened by 4 bases and J by 6 bases, with 7 bases between the two germline ends. Germline CDR1 is LNHDA and CDR2 is SQIVND (reference sequence). This CDR3 is 12 amino acids long. This chain's CDR3 is CASSTPTQPQHF. The CDR3 DNA reads TGTGCCAGTAGTACCCCTACTCAGCCCCAGCATTTT.

In nucleotides, the CDR3 is TGTGCCAGCAGCTTGGCTCTCGGAGTTGGACAGGGAGGCTACACCTTC. It is translated as CASSLALGVGQGGYTF. The chain combines TRBV5-4 with TRBJ1-2; 8 bases match TRBD1. V gave up 0 bases and J gave up 8 bases; unmatched junction bases: 12. The CDR3 is made up of 16 amino acids. The germline CDR1 and CDR2 sequences are SGHNT and YYREEE (reference sequence).